These T cell receptor beta chains were read from a single sample in a study of T and B cells in COVID-19 patients. In TCRdb, the multiplex PCR reads were re-called with MiXCR into one record per CDR3 protein. The sample holds 8,000 to 10,000 distinct CDR3 sequences; around 27% are singletons and the top ten take roughly 27%. Specimen: blood. These receptor sequences come from a human donor who had recovered from COVID-19. The CDR3 runs from the conserved cysteine through the conserved F or W. Each record gives: clone size, J gene, D gene, V gene, CDR3 protein, CDR3 DNA. A D gene is named only where the DNA matches it firmly. Clone size is given for some rows only: seen once, a few or many times, or a class if the clone is expanded.

medium-sized TRBJ2-5 TRBD2 TRBV11-1 CASSLRTSGQETQYF TGTGCCAGCAGCCTCCGGACTAGCGGCCAAGAGACCCAGTACTTC
NA TRBJ2-4 TRBD1 TRBV14 CASSQGTGGKNIQYF TGTGCCAGCAGCCAAGGCACAGGGGGCAAGAACATTCAGTACTTC
many TRBJ2-5 NA TRBV6-5 CASSYSSLQETQYF TGTGCCAGCAGTTACTCTAGCTTACAAGAGACCCAGTACTTC
medium-sized TRBJ2-3 NA TRBV29-1 CSVGAGTDTQYF TGCAGCGTTGGGGCGGGGACAGATACGCAGTATTTT
few TRBJ2-1 NA TRBV24-1 CATSEGLEQFF TGTGCCACCAGTGAGGGACTCGAGCAGTTCTTC
once TRBJ1-1 NA TRBV2 CASSEVAGITEAFF TGTGCCAGCAGTGAAGTGGCAGGGATCACTGAAGCTTTCTTT
medium-sized TRBJ1-4 NA TRBV29-1 CSVGGASNEKLFF TGCAGCGTTGGTGGGGCGTCTAATGAAAAACTGTTTTTT
medium-sized TRBJ2-3 NA TRBV27 CASIKRGSSTDTQYF TGTGCCAGCATCAAACGGGGGTCTAGCACAGATACGCAGTATTTT
many TRBJ1-6 NA TRBV6-1 CASSLQSEKSPLHF TGTGCCAGCAGTTTACAGAGTGAAAAATCACCCCTCCACTTT
many TRBJ1-3 NA TRBV30 CAWRGSGNTIYF TGTGCCTGGAGGGGTTCTGGAAACACCATATATTTT
NA TRBJ2-7 NA TRBV10-3 CAISELRYEQYF TGTGCCATCAGTGAACTGCGGTACGAGCAGTACTTC
large TRBJ2-7 NA TRBV19 CASSISSGVVYEQYF TGTGCCAGTAGTATTTCGTCAGGGGTTGTGTACGAGCAGTACTTC
once TRBJ2-3 TRBD2 TRBV9 CASSGGTSVNTQYF TGTGCCAGCAGCGGTGGGACTAGCGTTAATACGCAGTATTTT
NA TRBJ2-3 NA TRBV6-4 CASSDSSGATDTQYF TGTGCCAGCAGTGACTCTTCGGGAGCAACAGATACGCAGTATTTT
few TRBJ1-6 NA TRBV12-3/TRBV12-4 CASSYRADNSPLHF TGTGCCAGCAGTTACAGGGCGGACAATTCACCCCTCCACTTT
few TRBJ1-1 NA TRBV7-9 CASSDVGTEAFF TGTGCCAGCAGCGATGTGGGAACTGAAGCTTTCTTT
medium-sized TRBJ2-7 NA TRBV15 CATSRDLDREGEQYF TGTGCCACCAGCAGAGATCTAGACAGGGAGGGCGAGCAGTACTTC
medium-sized TRBJ2-7 TRBD1 TRBV18 CASSGQRTGSYEQYF TGTGCCAGCTCGGGGCAACGGACAGGGAGTTACGAGCAGTACTTC
medium-sized TRBJ2-7 TRBD1 TRBV6-1 CASSEAWTGLGQYF TGTGCCAGCAGTGAAGCTTGGACAGGTCTTGGGCAGTACTTC
NA TRBJ1-1 NA TRBV27 CASSRRTRTEAFF TGTGCCAGCAGTCGGAGGACTCGGACTGAAGCTTTCTTT
medium-sized TRBJ1-1 NA TRBV19 CASSIRDMNTEAFF TGTGCCAGTAGTATAAGGGATATGAACACTGAAGCTTTCTTT
medium-sized TRBJ2-3 NA TRBV19 CASRPGSLKPDTQYF TGTGCCAGCAGGCCGGGGTCTCTTAAACCAGATACGCAGTATTTT
once TRBJ2-7 NA TRBV25-1 CASSVVGIHEQYF TGTGCCAGCAGTGTCGTCGGGATCCACGAGCAGTACTTC
medium-sized TRBJ1-4 NA TRBV19 CASSNRATNEKLFF TGTGCCAGTAGTAATCGAGCAACTAATGAAAAACTGTTTTTT
medium-sized TRBJ1-1 NA TRBV29-1 CSVLHTEAFF TGCAGCGTTCTGCACACTGAAGCTTTCTTT
few TRBJ2-7 TRBD1 TRBV10-3 CAISENRGPSYEQYF TGTGCCATCAGTGAGAATAGGGGGCCTTCCTACGAGCAGTACTTC
NA TRBJ1-2 NA TRBV5-6 CASSPGRGSGYTF TGTGCCAGCAGCCCGGGAAGGGGCAGCGGCTACACCTTC
medium-sized TRBJ2-3 NA TRBV5-4 CASSLDWTPVDTQYF TGTGCCAGCAGCTTGGATTGGACGCCAGTGGATACGCAGTATTTT
medium-sized TRBJ2-1 NA TRBV29-1 CSVWDLYNEQFF TGCAGCGTTTGGGACCTCTACAATGAGCAGTTCTTC
few TRBJ1-5 NA TRBV6-5 CASRGQGGNQPQHF TGTGCCAGCCGGGGGCAGGGAGGCAATCAGCCCCAGCATTTT
NA TRBJ2-3 NA TRBV4-3 CASSQERAWTDTQYF TGCGCCAGCAGCCAAGAACGGGCGTGGACAGATACGCAGTATTTT
NA TRBJ1-5 NA TRBV4-3 CASSQDEGSNQPQHF TGCGCCAGCAGCCAAGATGAGGGCAGCAATCAGCCCCAGCATTTT
NA TRBJ1-6 TRBD1 TRBV4-2 CASSRDRGSPLHF TGTGCCAGCAGCCGGGACAGGGGCTCACCCCTCCACTTT
large TRBJ2-5 NA TRBV29-1 CSVPATGLETQYF TGCAGCGTCCCGGCCACGGGGCTAGAGACCCAGTACTTC
few TRBJ2-5 NA TRBV5-4 CATGGGGYQETQYF TGTGCCACCGGAGGTGGAGGATATCAAGAGACCCAGTACTTC
few TRBJ1-5 TRBD1 TRBV6-1 CASSPEGAGNQPQHF TGTGCCAGCAGTCCTGAGGGGGCGGGGAATCAGCCCCAGCATTTT
few TRBJ2-1 NA TRBV7-2 CASSLVPLGEQFF TGTGCCAGCAGCTTAGTTCCGTTAGGTGAGCAGTTCTTC
few TRBJ2-3 NA TRBV5-1 CASSFLADDTQYF TGCGCCAGCAGCTTCCTAGCTGATGATACGCAGTATTTT
NA TRBJ2-1 NA TRBV20-1 CSAQRGSGEQFF TGCAGTGCTCAAAGGGGTAGCGGTGAGCAGTTCTTC
medium-sized TRBJ2-7 TRBD1 TRBV29-1 CSAGQGAYEQYF TGCAGCGCCGGACAGGGAGCATACGAGCAGTACTTC
NA TRBJ2-7 NA TRBV10-3 CAISDRGGSSYEQYF TGTGCCATCAGTGACAGGGGGGGATCTTCCTACGAGCAGTACTTC
medium-sized TRBJ2-7 TRBD2 TRBV19 CASSIALTSGHSYEQYF TGTGCCAGTAGTATAGCCCTGACTAGCGGCCACTCCTACGAGCAGTACTTC
NA TRBJ1-5 TRBD1 TRBV27 CASSHGDRDNQPQHF TGTGCCAGCAGTCATGGGGACAGGGACAATCAGCCCCAGCATTTT
many TRBJ1-6 NA TRBV18 CASSDRSNSPLHF TGTGCCAGCTCCGACAGGAGTAATTCACCCCTCCACTTT
many TRBJ1-4 NA TRBV19 CASSKYAGVAEKLFF TGTGCCAGTAGCAAATACGCAGGGGTGGCCGAAAAACTGTTTTTT
medium-sized TRBJ2-1 NA TRBV19 CASSIGGRGTNNEQFF TGTGCCAGTAGTATAGGAGGCAGGGGAACTAACAATGAGCAGTTCTTC
few TRBJ2-3 TRBD2 TRBV20-1 CSAPSTSSGGDTQYF TGCAGTGCTCCATCGACTAGCTCGGGGGGAGATACGCAGTATTTT
many TRBJ1-5 TRBD1 TRBV12-3/TRBV12-4 CASRPDRDSNQPQHF TGTGCCAGCAGACCGGACAGGGATAGCAATCAGCCCCAGCATTTT
NA TRBJ1-2 NA TRBV12-3/TRBV12-4 CASSLAPSYGYTF TGTGCCAGCAGTTTAGCGCCCTCCTATGGCTACACCTTC
medium-sized TRBJ2-1 TRBD1 TRBV30 CAWDRGRNEQFF TGTGCCTGGGACAGGGGGCGCAATGAGCAGTTCTTC
NA TRBJ1-2 NA TRBV14 CASSQAGTGYGYTF TGTGCCAGCAGCCAAGCCGGGACGGGATATGGCTACACCTTC
medium-sized TRBJ2-2 NA TRBV12-3/TRBV12-4 CATSLNTGELFF TGTGCCACCTCATTGAACACCGGGGAGCTGTTTTTT
NA TRBJ1-1 NA TRBV30 CAWSDNDRKAFF TGTGCCTGGAGTGATAACGACAGAAAAGCTTTCTTT
few TRBJ1-1 NA TRBV6-6 CASSYVGKPNTEAFF TGTGCCAGCAGTTACGTGGGGAAACCGAACACTGAAGCTTTCTTT
medium-sized TRBJ1-1 NA TRBV6-5 CASTQGRRAFF TGTGCCAGCACCCAGGGGCGGAGGGCTTTCTTT
NA TRBJ2-1 TRBD2 TRBV4-1 CASSQVIAGLSDEQFF TGCGCCAGCAGCCAGGTTATAGCGGGGCTAAGCGATGAGCAGTTCTTC
NA TRBJ1-4 NA TRBV6-5 CASSYPSAPIDSFNEKLFF TGTGCCAGCAGTTACCCATCGGCCCCGATTGACAGTTTTAATGAAAAACTGTTTTTT